This entry describes one T cell receptor beta chain. Its antigen is unidentified. The data belong to a study of T-cell reconstitution after alpha-beta-depleted transplantation in children. Germline V gives CDR1 SNHLY, CDR2 FYNNEI. The V end lost 0 bases, the J end lost 4 bases, and 6 bases lay between the germline ends. This CDR3 comprises 13 residues. Unique molecular identifiers were used in preparing the TCRbeta library. TCRdb re-called the PCR reads through MiXCR, storing one row per CDR3 protein. This sample has 40,000 to 60,000 distinct CDR3 sequences, with around 9% found just once. Study-level findings and limits: Alpha-beta T cells present about two months after transplant were reported to originate from several hundred expanded graft clones. From newly produced T cells came most of the T-cell counts and diversity one year after transplant. Surviving recipient cells, namely T cells and thymic progenitors, were the source of high day-60 TCRbeta diversity in some patients.

This specimen was PBMCs, mostly from graft donor cells, taken 60 days after TCRalphabeta/CD19-depleted stem cell transplant. The gene calls are TRBV2 and TRBJ1-2; D unresolved. The sequence came from a male patient aged 2 to 10 who had a stem cell transplant for chronic granulomatous disease, so the T cells may come from the graft donor. Here the CDR3 reads CASSEALTYGYTF. DNA of the CDR3: TGTGCCAGCAGTGAAGCACTCACCTATGGCTACACCTTC.